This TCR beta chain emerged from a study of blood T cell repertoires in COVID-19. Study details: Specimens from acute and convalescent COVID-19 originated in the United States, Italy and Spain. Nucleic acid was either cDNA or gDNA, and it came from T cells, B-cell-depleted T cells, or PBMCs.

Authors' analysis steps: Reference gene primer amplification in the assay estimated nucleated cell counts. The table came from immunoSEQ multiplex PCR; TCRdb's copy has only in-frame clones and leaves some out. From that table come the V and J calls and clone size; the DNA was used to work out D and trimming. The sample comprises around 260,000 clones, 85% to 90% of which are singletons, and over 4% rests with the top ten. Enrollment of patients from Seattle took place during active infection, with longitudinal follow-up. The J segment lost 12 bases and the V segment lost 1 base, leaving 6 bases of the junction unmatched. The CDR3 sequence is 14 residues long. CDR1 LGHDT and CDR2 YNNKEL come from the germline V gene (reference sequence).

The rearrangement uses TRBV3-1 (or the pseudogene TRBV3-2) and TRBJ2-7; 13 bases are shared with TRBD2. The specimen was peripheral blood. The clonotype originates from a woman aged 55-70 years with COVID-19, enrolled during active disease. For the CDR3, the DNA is TGTGCCAGCAGCCAAGGCCCGACTAGCGGGAGGTTGTACTTC. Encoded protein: CASSQGPTSGRLYF.